This T cell receptor beta chain comes out of a study of T cell responses to AZD1222 COVID-19 vaccine. Notes on the study in general: Donors were largely white British and mainly female; clonal diversity was possibly underestimated. Recipients of AZD1222 seropositive at baseline numbered only 5 or 6.

For this clone: Its antigen is unidentified.

The method was immunoSEQ multiplex PCR; TCRdb's version includes in-frame clones alone and lacks a portion of them. Seen here are fewer than 110,000 clones, around 90% observed once, and the top ten hold about 20%. Trimming at V came to 5 bases and at J to 15 bases, leaving 8 bases not matched to a gene. Germline V gene sequence: CDR1 SGHVS, CDR2 FQNEAQ. The CDR3 covers 12 residues. Material: peripheral blood, obtained on day 0 of AZD1222 vaccination. The chain has TRBV7-8 and TRBJ2-1, with 9 positions matching TRBD1. This TCR was sampled from an adult in good health. The CDR3 DNA reads TGTGCCAGCAGCCCCGGACAGGGGCGATGGTTCTTC. It encodes CASSPGQGRWFF.